The table lists the clone carrying this T cell receptor beta chain with a few counts. This entry is derived from a study of cytomegalovirus exposure and HLA in healthy donors. Vbeta (60) and Jbeta (13) primers were used in the PCR. The table came from immunoSEQ multiplex PCR; TCRdb's copy has only in-frame clones and leaves some out. Of about 110,000 clones listed, approximately 70% were seen once; the top ten hold 5.4%. This CDR3 has 16 residues. Per the germline V gene, CDR1 is SGHKS and CDR2 is YYEKEE (reference sequence). V dropped 3 bases and J dropped 3 bases, with 15 bases sitting between them.

This chain joins TRBV5-5 and TRBJ1-4; no reliable D call. Sequencing was carried out using PBMCs. This TCR came from a woman aged 65 to 85 in good health and CMV-seropositive. CDR3: CASSYWTAGANEKLFF. The CDR3 DNA reads as TGTGCCAGCAGCTACTGGACGGCCGGGGCTAATGAAAAACTGTTTTTT.